The T cell receptor beta chain under discussion was sequenced for a study of cytomegalovirus exposure and HLA in healthy donors. A multiplex PCR was run with 60 Vbeta primers and 13 Jbeta primers. Authors' methods: A later analysis counted 80 million or so unique TCR beta chains, some 10 million shared. TCRdb's copy holds only in-frame clones and misses some; the assay was immunoSEQ multiplex PCR. V and J calls plus clone size are reproduced from that table; the DNA served to infer D and trimming. The table has around 200,000 clones, 75% to 85% seen once. Whole-study findings and limits: The study found most TCR sequences rare, yet found some public TCRs in many donors. Based on reports, TCR beta sequences accurately predicted HLA-A and HLA-B alleles for most subjects.

As regards this clone: Antigen specificity is unknown.

The trim removed 2 bases at V and 1 base at J, leaving 8 bases unmatched. The CDR3 covers 17 residues. Germline CDR1 reads ENHRY; CDR2 reads SYGVKD. The sequence was collected from a woman in her 40s in good health and CMV-seronegative. This chain connects TRBV10-3 to TRBJ2-3; 8 bases line up with TRBD1. Sequenced: PBMCs. CDR3 protein: CAISEPRGQEGTDTQYF. CDR3 sequence (DNA): TGTGCCATCAGTGAGCCTAGGGGACAGGAGGGCACAGATACGCAGTATTTT.